This is a list of T cell receptor beta chains from one sample in a study of blood T cell repertoires in COVID-19. Sequencing was performed with immunoSEQ multiplex PCR; in TCRdb, only in-frame clones are kept and a portion is missing. This sample has about 300,000 clones; around 88% occur once, and the top ten carry 1.5% to 2%. Sequences were obtained from peripheral blood. These TCRs come from a woman aged 30 to 39 with COVID-19, enrolled during active disease. The CDR3 runs from the conserved cysteine through the conserved F or W. A D gene is named only where the DNA matches it firmly. A row's size may be missing; if present it is once, few, many or a size class.

V gene: TRBV18; D gene: -; clone size: once; J gene: TRBJ2-5; CDR3 DNA: TGTGCCAGCTCACCCCTTAGGAGAGAGACCCAGTACTTC; CDR3 protein: CASSPLRRETQYF
V gene: TRBV7-8; D gene: TRBD1; clone size: -; J gene: TRBJ1-5; CDR3 DNA: TGTGCCAGCAGCGCCCTCGGGACAGTTCGTCAGCCCCAGCATTTT; CDR3 protein: CASSALGTVRQPQHF
V gene: TRBV6-6; D gene: -; clone size: -; J gene: TRBJ1-4; CDR3 DNA: TGTGCCAGCAGCGTATACAGGGTCGGGACTAATGAAAAACTGTTTTTT; CDR3 protein: CASSVYRVGTNEKLFF
V gene: TRBV11-3; D gene: -; clone size: -; J gene: TRBJ2-5; CDR3 DNA: TGTGCCAGCAGCTGGAGACAGTACCAAGAGACCCAGTACTTC; CDR3 protein: CASSWRQYQETQYF
V gene: TRBV28; D gene: -; clone size: -; J gene: TRBJ1-4; CDR3 DNA: TGTGCCAGCAAACAGGGAGACGGAACTAATGAAAAACTGTTTTTT; CDR3 protein: CASKQGDGTNEKLFF
V gene: TRBV2; D gene: -; clone size: -; J gene: TRBJ1-1; CDR3 DNA: TGTGCCAGCAGTGGACTTCGCCGGTCTGAAGCTTTCTTT; CDR3 protein: CASSGLRRSEAFF
V gene: TRBV7-8; D gene: TRBD1; clone size: -; J gene: TRBJ1-2; CDR3 DNA: TGTGCCAGCAGCGCTTCCGGGACAGGGGGCTCTGGCTACACCTTC; CDR3 protein: CASSASGTGGSGYTF
V gene: TRBV10-1; D gene: TRBD1; clone size: once; J gene: TRBJ2-3; CDR3 DNA: TGCGCCAGCAGTGAGGGACAGGGGGCTGCAGATACGCAGTATTTT; CDR3 protein: CASSEGQGAADTQYF
V gene: TRBV30; D gene: -; clone size: -; J gene: TRBJ2-7; CDR3 DNA: TGTGCCTGGAGTGCGTTCGCCAGGGCTACCTACGAGCAGTACTTC; CDR3 protein: CAWSAFARATYEQYF
V gene: TRBV2; D gene: -; clone size: -; J gene: TRBJ1-3; CDR3 DNA: TGTGCCAGCAGGAGGGAGGGGATCGGCTCTGGAAACACCATATATTTT; CDR3 protein: CASRREGIGSGNTIYF
V gene: TRBV2; D gene: -; clone size: once; J gene: TRBJ1-1; CDR3 DNA: TGTGCCAGCAGCGGACAGCAGAACACTGAAGCTTTCTTT; CDR3 protein: CASSGQQNTEAFF
V gene: TRBV15; D gene: -; clone size: -; J gene: TRBJ2-5; CDR3 DNA: TGTGCCACCAGCAGTGCCGGTATCCAAGAGACCCAGTACTTC; CDR3 protein: CATSSAGIQETQYF
V gene: TRBV5-5; D gene: TRBD1; clone size: -; J gene: TRBJ1-2; CDR3 DNA: TGTGCCAGCAGCTTGGCGCCGGGACAGCGTTTCTATGGCTACACCTTC; CDR3 protein: CASSLAPGQRFYGYTF
V gene: TRBV2; D gene: TRBD1; clone size: -; J gene: TRBJ1-1; CDR3 DNA: TGTGCCAGCATGCGACAGGGGGTTCGCACTGAAGCTTTCTTT; CDR3 protein: CASMRQGVRTEAFF
V gene: TRBV15; D gene: TRBD1; clone size: -; J gene: TRBJ1-6; CDR3 DNA: TGTGCCACCAGCGCCCGTTTGACAGGGGAAAATTCACCCCTCCACTTT; CDR3 protein: CATSARLTGENSPLHF
V gene: TRBV7-8; D gene: TRBD2; clone size: -; J gene: TRBJ2-7; CDR3 DNA: TGTGCCAGCAGCCCATTAGCGGGCCCCTACGAGCAGTACTTC; CDR3 protein: CASSPLAGPYEQYF
V gene: TRBV29-1; D gene: -; clone size: -; J gene: TRBJ1-2; CDR3 DNA: TGCAGCGTTAGAGCAAACTATGGCTACACCTTC; CDR3 protein: CSVRANYGYTF
V gene: TRBV5-1; D gene: TRBD1; clone size: -; J gene: TRBJ1-5; CDR3 DNA: TGCGCCAGCAGCTTGTCTGACAGGGCGTCGGAGCCCCAGCATTTT; CDR3 protein: CASSLSDRASEPQHF
V gene: TRBV9; D gene: TRBD1; clone size: -; J gene: TRBJ1-2; CDR3 DNA: TGTGCCAGCAGCGGGGGACAGGGGTTTAACTATGGCTACACCTTC; CDR3 protein: CASSGGQGFNYGYTF
V gene: TRBV10-3; D gene: TRBD1; clone size: -; J gene: TRBJ1-1; CDR3 DNA: TGTGCCATCAGTCAGACAGGGCAAAACACTGAAGCTTTCTTT; CDR3 protein: CAISQTGQNTEAFF
V gene: TRBV19; D gene: TRBD1; clone size: -; J gene: TRBJ1-1; CDR3 DNA: TGTGCCAGTAGTTTACAGGGGGCGAACACTGAAGCTTTCTTT; CDR3 protein: CASSLQGANTEAFF
V gene: TRBV11-3; D gene: -; clone size: -; J gene: TRBJ2-5; CDR3 DNA: TGTGCCAGCAGCTTAGGAGTCAACTACCAAGAGACCCAGTACTTC; CDR3 protein: CASSLGVNYQETQYF
V gene: TRBV23-1; D gene: TRBD2; clone size: -; J gene: TRBJ2-3; CDR3 DNA: TGCGCCAGCAGTCAGCAGCGGGGGACGGATACGCAGTATTTT; CDR3 protein: CASSQQRGTDTQYF
V gene: TRBV7-9; D gene: TRBD1; clone size: -; J gene: TRBJ1-2; CDR3 DNA: TGTGCCAGCAGCTTAGACGGGCCAGGGGGCGTAGTTGGTGGCTACACCTTC; CDR3 protein: CASSLDGPGGVVGGYTF
V gene: TRBV5-1; D gene: TRBD2; clone size: -; J gene: TRBJ2-1; CDR3 DNA: TGCGCCAGCACCCCGGTCGGCGGGGGGACCCACAATGAGCAGTTCTTC; CDR3 protein: CASTPVGGGTHNEQFF
V gene: TRBV19; D gene: TRBD1; clone size: -; J gene: TRBJ1-2; CDR3 DNA: TGTGCCAGTGCCCAGGGGGAGAAGGCTAACTATGGCTACACCTTC; CDR3 protein: CASAQGEKANYGYTF
V gene: TRBV5-1; D gene: TRBD1; clone size: -; J gene: TRBJ2-3; CDR3 DNA: TGCGCCAGCCAAACAGGGGTTAAGACCACAGATACGCAGTATTTT; CDR3 protein: CASQTGVKTTDTQYF
V gene: TRBV10-3; D gene: -; clone size: -; J gene: TRBJ2-6; CDR3 DNA: TGTGCCACCGCCTCTACAGGGAGCTCTGGGGCCAACGTCCTGACTTTC; CDR3 protein: CATASTGSSGANVLTF
V gene: TRBV4-2; D gene: -; clone size: -; J gene: TRBJ2-3; CDR3 DNA: TGTGCCAGCAGCCAACTTACAAGTTCTAGCACAGATACGCAGTATTTT; CDR3 protein: CASSQLTSSSTDTQYF
V gene: TRBV27; D gene: TRBD1; clone size: -; J gene: TRBJ2-1; CDR3 DNA: TGTGCCAGCAGTGCTAGATGGACAGGGGACAATGAGCAGTTCTTC; CDR3 protein: CASSARWTGDNEQFF
V gene: TRBV13; D gene: -; clone size: -; J gene: TRBJ1-1; CDR3 DNA: TGTGCCAGCAGCTTAGCGTACAGGATGACTGAAGCTTTCTTT; CDR3 protein: CASSLAYRMTEAFF
V gene: TRBV7-2; D gene: -; clone size: once; J gene: TRBJ2-3; CDR3 DNA: TGTGCCAGCAGCTTAGATCCCGGGGGCACAGATACGCAGTATTTT; CDR3 protein: CASSLDPGGTDTQYF
V gene: TRBV2; D gene: -; clone size: -; J gene: TRBJ1-2; CDR3 DNA: TGTGCCAGCAGACGAGGAATAAACTATGGCTACACCTTC; CDR3 protein: CASRRGINYGYTF
V gene: TRBV6-5; D gene: TRBD1; clone size: -; J gene: TRBJ1-2; CDR3 DNA: TGTGCCAGCAGTTACAGGACAGGGGGATATGGCTACACCTTC; CDR3 protein: CASSYRTGGYGYTF
V gene: TRBV18; D gene: TRBD1; clone size: -; J gene: TRBJ1-5; CDR3 DNA: TGTGCCAGCTCATCCCACACAGGGGGCGCGGGTCAGCCCCAGCATTTT; CDR3 protein: CASSSHTGGAGQPQHF
V gene: TRBV5-1; D gene: TRBD2; clone size: -; J gene: TRBJ2-5; CDR3 DNA: TGCGCCAGCACACCCCGGCCCGGGACTACCCTAACCCAGTACTTC; CDR3 protein: CASTPRPGTTLTQYF
V gene: TRBV10-3; D gene: -; clone size: -; J gene: TRBJ1-1; CDR3 DNA: TGTGCCATCAGTGAGAGGGGGAACACTGAAGCTTTCTTT; CDR3 protein: CAISERGNTEAFF
V gene: TRBV4-1; D gene: -; clone size: -; J gene: TRBJ1-5; CDR3 DNA: TGCGCCAGCAGCCAAGTAGAGCAGACAAATCAGCCCCAGCATTTT; CDR3 protein: CASSQVEQTNQPQHF
V gene: TRBV13; D gene: -; clone size: -; J gene: TRBJ1-5; CDR3 DNA: TGTGCCAGCAGCTTAGGCAGGGTAGGGAATCAGCCCCAGCATTTT; CDR3 protein: CASSLGRVGNQPQHF
V gene: TRBV7-9; D gene: -; clone size: -; J gene: TRBJ2-1; CDR3 DNA: TGTGCCAGCAGCTCGACGGGGGATAGCTCCTACAATGAGCAGTTCTTC; CDR3 protein: CASSSTGDSSYNEQFF
V gene: TRBV5-4; D gene: TRBD1; clone size: -; J gene: TRBJ1-1; CDR3 DNA: TGTGCCAGCAGCTTAGGGGGCGTGAACACTGAAGCTTTCTTT; CDR3 protein: CASSLGGVNTEAFF
V gene: TRBV28; D gene: -; clone size: few; J gene: TRBJ2-3; CDR3 DNA: TGTGCCAGCAGTTTTTCGGGAGAGGGCACAGATACGCAGTATTTT; CDR3 protein: CASSFSGEGTDTQYF
V gene: TRBV19; D gene: -; clone size: -; J gene: TRBJ1-6; CDR3 DNA: TGTGCCAGTAGTATAGAGGGCAGGAAAAGACCAACTAATTCACCCCTCCACTTT; CDR3 protein: CASSIEGRKRPTNSPLHF
V gene: TRBV7-6; D gene: TRBD2; clone size: many; J gene: TRBJ2-5; CDR3 DNA: TGTGCCAGCAGCTTAGTGGGACTACCGAAAGAGACCCAGTACTTC; CDR3 protein: CASSLVGLPKETQYF
V gene: TRBV7-3; D gene: TRBD1; clone size: -; J gene: TRBJ2-2; CDR3 DNA: TGTGCCAGCAGCCCCGGGCCGGTCAGGGGGACCGGGGAGCTGTTTTTT; CDR3 protein: CASSPGPVRGTGELFF
V gene: TRBV7-9; D gene: TRBD1; clone size: -; J gene: TRBJ2-1; CDR3 DNA: TGTGCCAGCAGCACGACCGGACAGGGTAGGGGGCTGGAGCAGTTCTTC; CDR3 protein: CASSTTGQGRGLEQFF
V gene: TRBV7-9; D gene: -; clone size: -; J gene: TRBJ1-2; CDR3 DNA: TGTGCCAGCAGCTTAGGGTGGTCAGGGGAAGGCTACACCTTC; CDR3 protein: CASSLGWSGEGYTF
V gene: TRBV23-1; D gene: -; clone size: -; J gene: TRBJ1-5; CDR3 DNA: TGCGCCAGCAGTCTAGACAGTAGTAGTCAGCCCCAGCATTTT; CDR3 protein: CASSLDSSSQPQHF
V gene: TRBV7-9; D gene: TRBD1; clone size: -; J gene: TRBJ2-5; CDR3 DNA: TGTGCCAGCAGCCCAGCCAAAGGGACAGCGGAAGAGACCCAGTACTTC; CDR3 protein: CASSPAKGTAEETQYF
V gene: TRBV5-5; D gene: -; clone size: -; J gene: TRBJ1-2; CDR3 DNA: TGTGCCAGCAGCTTCATTCCGACAGATAACTATGGCTACACCTTC; CDR3 protein: CASSFIPTDNYGYTF
V gene: TRBV27; D gene: TRBD1; clone size: -; J gene: TRBJ2-2; CDR3 DNA: TGTGCCAGCAGTTTGGCCCCACCGACAGGGCCTTGGGACACCGGGGAGCTGTTTTTT; CDR3 protein: CASSLAPPTGPWDTGELFF
V gene: TRBV5-4; D gene: -; clone size: -; J gene: TRBJ2-1; CDR3 DNA: TGTGCCAGCAGTCCCCGGGGTTACAATGAGCAGTTCTTC; CDR3 protein: CASSPRGYNEQFF
V gene: TRBV13; D gene: -; clone size: -; J gene: TRBJ1-2; CDR3 DNA: TGTGCCAGCAGCCCCCGCGGGGTCGATGGCTACACCTTC; CDR3 protein: CASSPRGVDGYTF
V gene: TRBV3-1/TRBV3-2; D gene: -; clone size: -; J gene: TRBJ1-2; CDR3 DNA: TGTGCCAGCCGAGGACTCTATGGCTACACCTTC; CDR3 protein: CASRGLYGYTF
V gene: TRBV6-5; D gene: TRBD2; clone size: -; J gene: TRBJ2-2; CDR3 DNA: TGTGCCAGCAGGGGGAGGGCCGGGGAGCTGTTTTTT; CDR3 protein: CASRGRAGELFF